The clone carrying this TCR beta chain has just a few counts. As yet, its antigen is unknown. The data belong to a study of T-cell reconstitution after alpha-beta-depleted transplantation in children. Study-wide results and limits: By one year post-transplant, T-cell counts and diversity largely arose from T cells that were newly produced. Alpha-beta T cells present about two months after transplant were reported to originate from several hundred expanded graft clones. Some patients showed high day-60 TCRbeta diversity, which derived from surviving recipient T cells and thymic progenitors.

Unique molecular identifiers were incorporated during preparation of the TCRbeta library. TCRdb called the PCR reads again in MiXCR, with one record for every CDR3 protein. The data show about 980,000 distinct CDR3 sequences, about 30% seen once. Germline loops: CDR1 LNHNV, CDR2 YYDKDF (reference sequence). The CDR3 extends over 12 amino acids. V lost 4 bases and J lost 5; bases outside the gene matches: 1. Specimen: PBMCs, mostly from graft donor cells, collected 360 days after TCRalphabeta/CD19-depleted stem cell transplant. The gene calls are TRBV15 and TRBJ2-5, with 7 nucleotides matching TRBD2. The receptor's source is a boy under three years old who had a stem cell transplant for SCID, so the T cells may come from the graft donor. The CDR3 spells CATSTGRETQYF. CDR3 sequence (DNA): TGTGCCACCAGCACCGGGAGGGAGACCCAGTACTTC. The full variable domain, with the rest looked up from reference TRBV15 and TRBJ2-5, is DAMVIQNPRYQVTQFGKPVTLSCSQTLNHNVMYWYQQKSSQAPKLLFHYYDKDFNNEADTPDNFQSRRPNTSFCFLDIRSPGLGDTAMYLCATSTGRETQYFGPGTRLLVL.